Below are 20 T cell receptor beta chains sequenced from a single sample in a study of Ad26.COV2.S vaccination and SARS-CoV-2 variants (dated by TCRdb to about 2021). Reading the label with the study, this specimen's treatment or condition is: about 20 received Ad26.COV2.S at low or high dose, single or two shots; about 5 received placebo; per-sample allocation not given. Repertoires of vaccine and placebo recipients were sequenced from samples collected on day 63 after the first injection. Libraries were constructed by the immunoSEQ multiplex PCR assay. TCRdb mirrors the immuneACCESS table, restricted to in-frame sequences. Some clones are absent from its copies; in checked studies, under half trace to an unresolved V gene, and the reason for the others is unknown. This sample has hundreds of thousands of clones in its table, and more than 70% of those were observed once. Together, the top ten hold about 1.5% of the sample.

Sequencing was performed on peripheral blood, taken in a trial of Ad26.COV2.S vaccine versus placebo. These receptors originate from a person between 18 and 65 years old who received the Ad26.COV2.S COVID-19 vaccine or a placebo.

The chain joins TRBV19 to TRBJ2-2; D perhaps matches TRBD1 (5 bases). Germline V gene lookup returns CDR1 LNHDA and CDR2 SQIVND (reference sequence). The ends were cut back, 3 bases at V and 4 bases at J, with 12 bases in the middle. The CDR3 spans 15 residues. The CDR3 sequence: CASSIGQGITGELFF. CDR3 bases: TGTGCCAGTAGTATCGGTCAGGGTATCACCGGGGAGCTGTTTTTT.

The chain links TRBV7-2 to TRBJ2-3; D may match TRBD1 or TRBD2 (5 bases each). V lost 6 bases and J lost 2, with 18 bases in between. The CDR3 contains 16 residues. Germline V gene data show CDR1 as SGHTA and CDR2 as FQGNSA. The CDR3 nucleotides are TGTGCCAGCAGGGACTCCCGGGGCGCACTCACAGATACGCAGTATTTT. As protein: CASRDSRGALTDTQYF.

As DNA, the CDR3 is TGTGCCAGCAGTGAACAAAATCCCTCCTACGAGCAGTACTTC. Its translation is CASSEQNPSYEQYF. The J gene is TRBJ2-7, the V gene TRBV2; D remains ambiguous. From germline, CDR1 is SNHLY and CDR2 FYNNEI. The V and J ends lost 2 bases and 0 bases respectively, with 8 bases between them. The CDR3 has 14 amino acids.

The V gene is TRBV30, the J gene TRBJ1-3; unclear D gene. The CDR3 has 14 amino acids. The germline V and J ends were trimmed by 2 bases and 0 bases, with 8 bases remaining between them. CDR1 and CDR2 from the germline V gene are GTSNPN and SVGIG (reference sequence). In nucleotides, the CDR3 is TGTGCCTGGAGTAGGGTTATCTCTGGAAACACCATATATTTT. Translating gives CAWSRVISGNTIYF.

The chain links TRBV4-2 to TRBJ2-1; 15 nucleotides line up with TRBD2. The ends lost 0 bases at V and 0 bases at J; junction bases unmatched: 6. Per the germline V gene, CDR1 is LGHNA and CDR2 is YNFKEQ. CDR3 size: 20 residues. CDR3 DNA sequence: TGTGCCAGCAGCCAAGATGGGACTAGCGGGGGGACCATCTCCTACAATGAGCAGTTCTTC. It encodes CASSQDGTSGGTISYNEQFF.

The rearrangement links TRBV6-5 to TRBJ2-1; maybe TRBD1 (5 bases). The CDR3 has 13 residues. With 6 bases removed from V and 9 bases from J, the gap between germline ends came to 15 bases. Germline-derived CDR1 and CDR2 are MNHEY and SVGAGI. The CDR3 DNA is TGTGCCAGCAGGGCCCTCAGGGATTTTGAGCAGTTCTTC. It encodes CASRALRDFEQFF.

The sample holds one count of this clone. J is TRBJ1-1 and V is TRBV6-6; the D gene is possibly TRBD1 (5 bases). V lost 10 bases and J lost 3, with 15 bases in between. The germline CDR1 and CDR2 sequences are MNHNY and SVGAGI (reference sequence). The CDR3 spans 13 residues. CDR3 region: CATIKDIYTEAFF. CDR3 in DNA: TGTGCCACCATAAAGGACATATACACTGAAGCTTTCTTT.

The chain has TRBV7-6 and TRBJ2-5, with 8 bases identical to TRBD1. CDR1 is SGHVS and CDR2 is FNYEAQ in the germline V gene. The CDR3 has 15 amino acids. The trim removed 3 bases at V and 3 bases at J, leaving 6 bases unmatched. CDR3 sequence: CASSLRTGFEETQYF. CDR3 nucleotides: TGTGCCAGCAGCTTGAGGACAGGGTTTGAAGAGACCCAGTACTTC.

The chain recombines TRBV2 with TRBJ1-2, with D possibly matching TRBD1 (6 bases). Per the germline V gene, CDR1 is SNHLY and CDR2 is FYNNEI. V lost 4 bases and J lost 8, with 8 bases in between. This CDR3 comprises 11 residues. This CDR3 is CASSAQGGYTF. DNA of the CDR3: TGTGCCAGCAGTGCCCAGGGGGGCTACACCTTC.

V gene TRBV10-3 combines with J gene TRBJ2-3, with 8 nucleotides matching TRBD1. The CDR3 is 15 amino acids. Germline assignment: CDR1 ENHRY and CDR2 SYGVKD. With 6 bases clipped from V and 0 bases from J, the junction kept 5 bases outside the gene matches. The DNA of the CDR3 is TGTGCCATCAGCGAAGACAGGGGCAGCACAGATACGCAGTATTTT. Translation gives CAISEDRGSTDTQYF.

CDR3 coding DNA: TGTGCCAGCAGCGTTAACAGGGTTACGAGGGCGAACACTGAAGCTTTCTTT. This codes for CASSVNRVTRANTEAFF. V gene TRBV5-5 combines with J gene TRBJ1-1, with a tentative D call TRBD1 (6 bases). The CDR3 length is 17 residues. Per the germline V gene, CDR1 is SGHKS and CDR2 is YYEKEE (reference sequence). Trimming took 4 bases from V and 1 from J, leaving 20 bases between them.

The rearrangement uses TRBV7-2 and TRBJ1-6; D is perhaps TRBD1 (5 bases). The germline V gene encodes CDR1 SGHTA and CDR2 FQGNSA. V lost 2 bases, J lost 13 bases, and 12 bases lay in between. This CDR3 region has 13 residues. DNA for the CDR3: TGTGCCAGCAGCTTAAGAGCCGAGGGGCCCCTCCACTTT. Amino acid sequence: CASSLRAEGPLHF. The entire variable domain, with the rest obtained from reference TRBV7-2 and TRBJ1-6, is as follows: GAGVSQSPSNKVTEKGKDVELRCDPISGHTALYWYRQSLGQGLEFLIYFQGNSAPDKSGLPSDRFSAERTGGSVSTLTIQRTQQEDSAVYLCASSLRAEGPLHFGNGTRLTVT.

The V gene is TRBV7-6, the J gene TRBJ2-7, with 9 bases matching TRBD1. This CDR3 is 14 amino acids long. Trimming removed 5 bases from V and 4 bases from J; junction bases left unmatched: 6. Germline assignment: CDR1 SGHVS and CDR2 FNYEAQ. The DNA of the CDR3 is TGTGCCAGCAGCCCAGCGGGACAGGGATACGAGCAGTACTTC. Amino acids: CASSPAGQGYEQYF.

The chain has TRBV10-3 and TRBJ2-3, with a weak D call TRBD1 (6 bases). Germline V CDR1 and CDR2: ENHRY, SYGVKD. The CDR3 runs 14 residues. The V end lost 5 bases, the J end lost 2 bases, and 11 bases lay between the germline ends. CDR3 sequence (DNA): TGTGCCATCAGTCGGGACATTTCCACAGATACGCAGTATTTT. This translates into CAISRDISTDTQYF.

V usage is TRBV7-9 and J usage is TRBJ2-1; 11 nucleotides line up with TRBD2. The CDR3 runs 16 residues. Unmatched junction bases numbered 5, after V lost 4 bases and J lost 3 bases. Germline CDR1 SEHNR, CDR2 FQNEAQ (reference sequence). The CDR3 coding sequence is TGTGCCAGCAGCTCACCGGGACTAGCGGACTACAATGAGCAGTTCTTC. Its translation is CASSSPGLADYNEQFF.

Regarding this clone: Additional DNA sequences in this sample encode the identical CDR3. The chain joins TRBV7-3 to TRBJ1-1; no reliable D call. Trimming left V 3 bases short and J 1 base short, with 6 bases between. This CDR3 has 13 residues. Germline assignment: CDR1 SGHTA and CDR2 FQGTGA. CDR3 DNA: TGTGCCAGCAGCTTGAACGGGAACACTGAAGCTTTCTTT. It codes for CASSLNGNTEAFF.

CDR3 nucleotide sequence: TGTGCCACCAGGTTTGCGGGAGGGGAAGAGACCCAGTACTTC. Protein product: CATRFAGGEETQYF. J is TRBJ2-5 and V is TRBV15, with TRBD2 matching 9 bases. The trim removed 6 bases at V and 3 bases at J, leaving 5 bases unmatched. Germline CDR1 LNHNV, CDR2 YYDKDF (reference sequence). The CDR3 has 14 amino acids.

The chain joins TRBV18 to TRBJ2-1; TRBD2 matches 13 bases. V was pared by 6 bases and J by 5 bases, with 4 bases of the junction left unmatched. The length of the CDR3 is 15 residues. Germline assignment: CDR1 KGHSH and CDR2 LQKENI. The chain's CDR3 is CASSRTSGRDNEQFF. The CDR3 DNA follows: TGTGCCAGCTCCCGGACTAGCGGGAGAGACAATGAGCAGTTCTTC.

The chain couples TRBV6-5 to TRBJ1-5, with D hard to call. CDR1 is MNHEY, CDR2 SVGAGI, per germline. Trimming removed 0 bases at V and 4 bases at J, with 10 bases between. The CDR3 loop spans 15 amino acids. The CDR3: CASSYSAARNQPQHF. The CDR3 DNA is TGTGCCAGCAGTTACTCGGCAGCCCGAAATCAGCCCCAGCATTTT.

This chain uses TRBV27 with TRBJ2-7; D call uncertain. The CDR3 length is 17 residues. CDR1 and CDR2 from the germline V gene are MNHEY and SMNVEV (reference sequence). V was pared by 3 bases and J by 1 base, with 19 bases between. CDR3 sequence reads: CASSLLDPDGASYEQYF. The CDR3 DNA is TGTGCCAGCAGTTTGTTAGACCCGGACGGCGCGTCCTACGAGCAGTACTTC.